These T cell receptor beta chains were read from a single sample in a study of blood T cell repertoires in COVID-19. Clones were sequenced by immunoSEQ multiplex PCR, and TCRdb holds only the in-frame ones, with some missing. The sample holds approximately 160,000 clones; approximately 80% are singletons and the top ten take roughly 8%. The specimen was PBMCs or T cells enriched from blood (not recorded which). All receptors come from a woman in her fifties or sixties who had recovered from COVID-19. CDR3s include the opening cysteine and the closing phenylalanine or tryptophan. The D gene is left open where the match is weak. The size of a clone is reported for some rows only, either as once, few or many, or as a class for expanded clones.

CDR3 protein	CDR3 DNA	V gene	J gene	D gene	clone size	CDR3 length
CASSVVGDNSPLHF	TGTGCCAGCAGCGTAGTAGGGGATAATTCACCCCTCCACTTT	TRBV9	TRBJ1-6	NA	NA	14
CASSRDSNSPLHF	TGTGCCAGCAGTCGGGACTCCAATTCACCCCTCCACTTT	TRBV2	TRBJ1-6	NA	NA	13
CASSWSGSGGNIQYF	TGCGCCAGCAGCTGGAGCGGGAGTGGCGGAAACATTCAGTACTTC	TRBV5-1	TRBJ2-4	TRBD2	few	15
CASSLSQGTPGNTIYF	TGTGCCAGCAGCTTAAGTCAGGGAACCCCTGGAAACACCATATATTTT	TRBV28	TRBJ1-3	NA	NA	16
CASSLNGQTASYEQYF	TGTGCCAGCAGCTTAAATGGGCAGACCGCTTCCTACGAGCAGTACTTC	TRBV11-2	TRBJ2-7	NA	NA	16
CASSGDRGPNQPQHF	TGTGCCAGTAGTGGGGACAGGGGTCCCAATCAGCCCCAGCATTTT	TRBV19	TRBJ1-5	TRBD1	NA	15
CASTPPWRGGRNEQFF	TGTGCCAGCACCCCCCCCTGGCGGGGGGGCCGCAATGAGCAGTTCTTC	TRBV6-6	TRBJ2-1	TRBD2	NA	16
CASSQDSTRREETQYF	TGTGCCAGCAGCCAAGATAGTACCCGGAGGGAGGAGACCCAGTACTTC	TRBV4-2	TRBJ2-5	NA	NA	16
CASSFVLGPNTEAFF	TGTGCCAGCAGTTTTGTCCTGGGCCCGAACACTGAAGCTTTCTTT	TRBV27	TRBJ1-1	NA	NA	15
CASIFTGGSNQPQHF	TGTGCCTCGATTTTCACGGGGGGCTCCAATCAGCCCCAGCATTTT	TRBV28	TRBJ1-5	NA	NA	15
CATSALDRNNEQFF	TGTGCCACCAGTGCACTAGACAGGAACAATGAGCAGTTCTTC	TRBV24-1	TRBJ2-1	NA	NA	14
CATSRDRRDYEQYF	TGTGCCACCAGCAGAGATAGGAGAGACTACGAGCAGTACTTC	TRBV15	TRBJ2-7	NA	NA	14
CASSFSSGTNYGYTF	TGTGCCAGTAGTTTTTCGTCAGGGACTAACTATGGCTACACCTTC	TRBV19	TRBJ1-2	NA	once	15
CASSTGQGVSGYTF	TGTGCCAGCAGCACGGGACAGGGGGTTTCTGGCTACACCTTC	TRBV5-4	TRBJ1-2	TRBD1	once	14
CASTEYMDRVAGNTIYF	TGTGCCAGTACCGAGTACATGGACAGGGTGGCTGGAAACACCATATATTTT	TRBV19	TRBJ1-3	TRBD1	NA	17
CASSQDPGQFYHNVLTF	TGCGCCAGCAGCCAAGACCCGGGACAGTTCTATCATAACGTCCTGACTTTC	TRBV4-3	TRBJ2-6	TRBD1	NA	17
CASSPGGIPEAFF	TGTGCCAGCAGCCCAGGGGGAATCCCTGAAGCTTTCTTT	TRBV28	TRBJ1-1	TRBD1	NA	13
CASSQAPGGSNTGELFF	TGTGCCAGCAGCCAAGCACCCGGAGGGTCGAACACCGGGGAGCTGTTTTTT	TRBV4-2	TRBJ2-2	NA	NA	17
CASSLDRGRSTEAFF	TGCGCCAGCAGCTTGGATCGGGGGAGGTCCACTGAAGCTTTCTTT	TRBV5-1	TRBJ1-1	NA	NA	15
CASSLEMTGSGYTF	TGTGCCAGCAGCTTAGAGATGACAGGGAGCGGCTACACCTTC	TRBV7-2	TRBJ1-2	TRBD1	NA	14
CASTASGSGTGVYEQYF	TGTGCCAGCACGGCTAGCGGGAGCGGAACCGGGGTTTACGAGCAGTACTTC	TRBV28	TRBJ2-7	TRBD2	NA	17
CASSPRREETQYF	TGTGCCAGCTCACCAAGGCGGGAAGAGACCCAGTACTTC	TRBV18	TRBJ2-5	NA	NA	13
CASSQGFGWTGGEGTGELFF	TGCGCCAGCAGCCAAGGTTTTGGGTGGACAGGGGGAGAGGGTACCGGGGAGCTGTTTTTT	TRBV4-1	TRBJ2-2	TRBD1	NA	20
CASSKLADSYEQYF	TGTGCCAGCAGCAAGCTAGCGGACTCCTACGAGCAGTACTTC	TRBV7-9	TRBJ2-7	TRBD2	NA	14
CASSLGVTGASIEKLFF	TGTGCCAGCAGCTTAGGAGTAACAGGGGCATCTATTGAAAAACTGTTTTTT	TRBV7-9	TRBJ1-4	TRBD1	few	17
CASHGAGDSVYEQYF	TGTGCCAGCCACGGGGCAGGGGATTCAGTCTACGAGCAGTACTTC	TRBV27	TRBJ2-7	NA	many	15
CASSLGTLDYGYTF	TGTGCCAGCAGTTTAGGGACACTCGATTATGGCTACACCTTC	TRBV28	TRBJ1-2	NA	once	14
CASREDETGGLNIQYF	TGTGCCAGCAGGGAGGATGAGACAGGGGGCTTAAACATTCAGTACTTC	TRBV19	TRBJ2-4	TRBD1	NA	16
CASSFSGTINTEAFF	TGTGCCAGCAGCTTCTCCGGGACAATTAACACTGAAGCTTTCTTT	TRBV7-2	TRBJ1-1	NA	NA	15
CATSRDLQAGETQYF	TGTGCCACCAGCAGAGATCTACAGGCGGGGGAGACCCAGTACTTC	TRBV15	TRBJ2-5	NA	NA	15
CASSYSGSPNNEQFF	TGTGCCAGCAGCTATAGCGGGAGTCCAAACAATGAGCAGTTCTTC	TRBV7-9	TRBJ2-1	TRBD2	NA	15
CASSQRPGQGAFF	TGTGCCAGCAGCCAAAGACCCGGACAGGGAGCTTTCTTT	TRBV3-1/TRBV3-2	TRBJ1-1	TRBD1	NA	13
CASREPGLRPSEQYF	TGTGCCAGCAGGGAACCGGGACTCCGTCCGTCCGAGCAGTACTTC	TRBV2	TRBJ2-7	NA	NA	15
CASRLGQGNTEAFF	TGTGCCAGCCGATTGGGACAGGGGAACACTGAAGCTTTCTTT	TRBV6-5	TRBJ1-1	TRBD1	NA	14
CASSLDRQNQPQHF	TGTGCCAGCAGTTTGGACAGGCAAAATCAGCCCCAGCATTTT	TRBV6-2/TRBV6-3	TRBJ1-5	TRBD1	many	14
CASSSGHYYEQYF	TGTGCCAGCAGTTCGGGACACTACTACGAGCAGTACTTC	TRBV28	TRBJ2-7	NA	NA	13
CASIQGDNRNTEAFF	TGTGCCAGCATTCAAGGGGACAACAGGAACACTGAAGCTTTCTTT	TRBV28	TRBJ1-1	NA	NA	15
CASSLSGLVSRGPQHF	TGTGCCAGCAGTTTATCGGGTTTAGTCTCTAGGGGGCCCCAGCATTTT	TRBV27	TRBJ1-5	NA	NA	16
CASSLRVTSGANVLTF	TGTGCCAGCAGTTTACGGGTTACCTCTGGGGCCAACGTCCTGACTTTC	TRBV28	TRBJ2-6	NA	NA	16
CASSQERVYTEAFF	TGCGCCAGCAGCCAAGAAAGAGTATACACTGAAGCTTTCTTT	TRBV4-3	TRBJ1-1	NA	NA	14
CASSLIRGPRLLANEKLFF	TGTGCCAGCAGCTTAATTAGGGGCCCCCGATTACTTGCTAATGAAAAACTGTTTTTT	TRBV7-3	TRBJ1-4	NA	once	19
CASSSLESSGNTIYF	TGTGCCAGCAGCTCTCTCGAGTCCTCTGGAAACACCATATATTTT	TRBV7-6	TRBJ1-3	NA	NA	15
CASSQTGKVTYEQYF	TGTGCCAGCTCACAGACAGGGAAGGTTACCTACGAGCAGTACTTC	TRBV18	TRBJ2-7	TRBD1	NA	15
CASSQGQYHTEAFF	TGCGCCAGCAGCCAGGGACAGTACCACACTGAAGCTTTCTTT	TRBV5-1	TRBJ1-1	TRBD1	NA	14
CASSPSTGNTEAFF	TGTGCCAGCTCTCCTTCGACAGGGAACACTGAAGCTTTCTTT	TRBV18	TRBJ1-1	NA	NA	14